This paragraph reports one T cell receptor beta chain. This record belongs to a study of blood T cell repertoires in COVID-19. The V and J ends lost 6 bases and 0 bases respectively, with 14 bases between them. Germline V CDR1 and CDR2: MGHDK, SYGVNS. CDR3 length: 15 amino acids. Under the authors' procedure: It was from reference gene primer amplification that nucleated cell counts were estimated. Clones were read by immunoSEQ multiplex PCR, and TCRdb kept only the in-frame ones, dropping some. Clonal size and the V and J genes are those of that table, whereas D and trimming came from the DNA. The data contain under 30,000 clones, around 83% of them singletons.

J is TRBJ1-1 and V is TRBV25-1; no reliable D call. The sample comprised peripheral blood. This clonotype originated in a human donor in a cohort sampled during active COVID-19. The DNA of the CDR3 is TGTGCCAGCAGCGGCGGGCAGTCCATGAACACTGAAGCTTTCTTT. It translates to CASSGGQSMNTEAFF.